Reported below is one TCR beta chain. TCRdb keeps only in-frame clones here, not all; method: immunoSEQ multiplex PCR. The profile shows 180,000 or so clones, 92% of them singletons. The sample comes from a study of T cell responses to AZD1222 COVID-19 vaccine. CDR3 length: 13 residues. With 7 bases removed from V and 4 bases from J, the gap between germline ends came to 13 bases. The V gene's germline CDR1 is MNHEY and CDR2 SMNVEV (reference sequence). The sequence came from an adult who received the AZD1222 COVID-19 vaccine. This material consisted of peripheral blood, taken 28 days after the second AZD1222 dose. The gene calls are TRBV27 and TRBJ2-5; D possibly corresponds to TRBD2 (7 bases). CDR3 amino acids: CASTGGAGETQYF. As DNA, the CDR3 is TGTGCCAGCACGGGGGGCGCCGGAGAGACCCAGTACTTC.